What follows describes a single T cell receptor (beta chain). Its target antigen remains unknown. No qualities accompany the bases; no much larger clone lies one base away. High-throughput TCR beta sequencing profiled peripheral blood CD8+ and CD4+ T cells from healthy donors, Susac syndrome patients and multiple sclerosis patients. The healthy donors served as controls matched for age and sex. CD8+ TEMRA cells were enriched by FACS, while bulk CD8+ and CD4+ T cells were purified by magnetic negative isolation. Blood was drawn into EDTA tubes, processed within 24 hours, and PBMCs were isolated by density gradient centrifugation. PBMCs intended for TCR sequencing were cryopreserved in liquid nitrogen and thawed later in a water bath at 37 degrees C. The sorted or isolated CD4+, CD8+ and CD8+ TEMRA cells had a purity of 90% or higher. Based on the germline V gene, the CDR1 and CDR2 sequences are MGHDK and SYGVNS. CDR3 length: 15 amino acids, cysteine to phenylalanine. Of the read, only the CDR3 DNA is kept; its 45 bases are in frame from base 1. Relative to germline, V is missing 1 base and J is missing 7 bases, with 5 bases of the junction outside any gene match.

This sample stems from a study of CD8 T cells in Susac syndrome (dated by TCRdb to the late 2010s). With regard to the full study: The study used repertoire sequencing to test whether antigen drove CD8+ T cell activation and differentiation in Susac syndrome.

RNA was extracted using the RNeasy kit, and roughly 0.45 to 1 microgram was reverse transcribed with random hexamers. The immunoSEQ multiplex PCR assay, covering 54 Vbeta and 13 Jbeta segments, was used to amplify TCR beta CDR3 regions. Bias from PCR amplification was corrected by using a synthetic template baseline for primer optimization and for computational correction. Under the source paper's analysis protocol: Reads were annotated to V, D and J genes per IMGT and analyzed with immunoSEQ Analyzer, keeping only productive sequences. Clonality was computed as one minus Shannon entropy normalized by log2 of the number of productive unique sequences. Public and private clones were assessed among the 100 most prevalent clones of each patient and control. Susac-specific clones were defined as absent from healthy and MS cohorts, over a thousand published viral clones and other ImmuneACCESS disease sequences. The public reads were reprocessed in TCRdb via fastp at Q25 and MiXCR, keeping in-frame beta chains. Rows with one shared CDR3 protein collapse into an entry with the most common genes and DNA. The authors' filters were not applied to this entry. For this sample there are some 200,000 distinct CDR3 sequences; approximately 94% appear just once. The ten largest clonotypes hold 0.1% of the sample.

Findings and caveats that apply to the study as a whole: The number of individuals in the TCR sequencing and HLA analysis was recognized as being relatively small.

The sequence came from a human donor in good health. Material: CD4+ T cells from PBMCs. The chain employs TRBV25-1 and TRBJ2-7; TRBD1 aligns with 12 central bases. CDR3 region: CASSELGQGAREQYF. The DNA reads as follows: TGTGCCAGCAGTGAATTGGGACAGGGGGCGCGGGAGCAGTACTTC.